One and the same sample provided the 26 T cell receptor beta chains below, sequenced in a study of OX40 agonist ivuxolimab in advanced cancers. Only in-frame clones appear in the TCRdb table, and some are missing; sequencing was by immunoSEQ multiplex PCR. The data show 60,000 to 75,000 clones, with 91% seen just once and about 1% held by the top ten. The sequencing used CD4+ or CD8+ T cells sorted from blood, collected in a trial of the OX40 agonist ivuxolimab. Receptor source: an adult with an advanced solid tumor such as melanoma, head and neck, liver or kidney cancer.

The rearrangement uses TRBV5-4 and TRBJ2-7; TRBD2 might be the D (5 bases). Per the germline V gene, CDR1 is SGHNT and CDR2 is YYREEE (reference sequence). V was shortened by 5 bases and J by 6 bases, with 9 bases between the two germline ends. The CDR3 spans 11 residues. Written as DNA, the CDR3 is TGTGCCAGCAGGAGTGGAGGCGAGCAGTACTTC. Its translation: CASRSGGEQYF.

As concerns this clone: This CDR3 is also generated by other DNA sequences in the sample. The chain employs TRBV7-9 and TRBJ1-5; the match to TRBD1 covers 9 bases. Germline trimming cut 0 bases from V and 5 bases from J; bases unmatched to any gene: 5. Germline assignment: CDR1 SEHNR and CDR2 FQNEAQ (reference sequence). The CDR3 consists of 16 residues. In nucleotides, the CDR3 is TGTGCCAGCAGCTTAGCAGGACAGGGGTTGCATCAGCCCCAGCATTTT. Encoded protein: CASSLAGQGLHQPQHF. The full variable domain, in which reference TRBV7-9 and TRBJ1-5 provide the parts outside the CDR3, is DTGVSQNPRHKITKRGQNVTFRCDPISEHNRLYWYRQTLGQGPEFLTYFQNEAQLEKSRLLSDRFSAERPKGSFSTLEIQRTEQGDSAMYLCASSLAGQGLHQPQHFGDGTRLSIL.

This rearrangement joins TRBV30 to TRBJ2-1; 9 positions match TRBD1. The CDR3 runs 15 residues. J gave up 7 bases and V 1 base, and 8 bases lay outside the gene matches. Germline V CDR1 and CDR2: GTSNPN, SVGIG (reference sequence). The CDR3 reads CAWSASQGARNEQFF. CDR3 nucleotide sequence: TGTGCCTGGAGTGCCTCACAGGGGGCGCGGAATGAGCAGTTCTTC. The full variable domain, with the rest looked up from reference TRBV30 and TRBJ2-1, is SQTIHQWPATLVQPVGSPLSLECTVEGTSNPNLYWYRQAAGRGLQLLFYSVGIGQISSEVPQNLSASRPQDRQFILSSKKLLLSDSGFYLCAWSASQGARNEQFFGPGTRLTVL.

This chain links TRBV7-9 with TRBJ1-5, with D perhaps matching TRBD1 (5 bases). Germline V gives CDR1 SEHNR, CDR2 FQNEAQ (reference sequence). This CDR3 is 13 amino acids long. The V and J ends lost 5 bases and 10 bases respectively, with 15 bases between them. The CDR3 region has the DNA TGTGCCAGCAGCCCGCAGGGAGAGAGTCCCCAGCATTTT. It encodes CASSPQGESPQHF.

This chain links TRBV7-9 with TRBJ1-3; D gene uncertain. Between the trimmed V and J ends, which lost 2 bases and 0 bases, there was a span of 5 bases. The CDR3 sequence is 14 residues long. Germline CDR1 is SEHNR and CDR2 is FQNEAQ (reference sequence). CDR3 region: CASSLMASGNTIYF. The DNA of the CDR3 is TGTGCCAGCAGCTTAATGGCCTCTGGAAACACCATATATTTT.

The gene calls are TRBV5-6 and TRBJ2-3; a weak D match, TRBD2 (7 bases). The V gene's germline CDR1 is SGHDT and CDR2 YYEEEE. This CDR3 region has 15 residues. Trimming removed 5 bases from V and 2 bases from J, with 15 bases in between. CDR3 region: CASRRGATFTDTQYF. CDR3 in DNA: TGTGCCAGCAGACGGGGGGCCACCTTCACAGATACGCAGTATTTT. Full variable domain (outside the CDR3, taken from reference TRBV5-6 and TRBJ2-3): DAGVTQSPTHLIKTRGQQVTLRCSPKSGHDTVSWYQQALGQGPQFIFQYYEEEERQRGNFPDRFSGHQFPNYSSELNVNALLLGDSALYLCASRRGATFTDTQYFGPGTRLTVL.

The J gene is TRBJ2-3, the V gene TRBV7-3, with 7 bases that match TRBD1. With 5 bases clipped from V and 6 bases from J, the junction kept 11 bases outside the gene matches. Germline V gene data show CDR1 as SGHTA and CDR2 as FQGTGA. CDR3 length: 15 residues. Here the CDR3 reads CASSQSQGEWDTQYF. CDR3 nucleotides: TGTGCCAGCAGCCAAAGCCAGGGGGAGTGGGATACGCAGTATTTT.

This chain connects TRBV27 to TRBJ1-5, with D unresolved. CDR3 length: 14 residues. Germline CDR1 and CDR2: MNHEY and SMNVEV (reference sequence). The germline V and J ends were trimmed by 8 bases and 1 base, with 12 bases remaining between them. In DNA, the CDR3 is TGTGCCAGCGGAGAGGTGGGGAGCAATCAGCCCCAGCATTTT. Translation gives CASGEVGSNQPQHF.

CDR3 sequence: CASTPGGGNSNYGYTF. Written as DNA, the CDR3 is TGTGCCAGCACCCCGGGGGGGGGAAATTCTAACTATGGCTACACCTTC. The V and J genes are TRBV6-6 and TRBJ1-2; D possibly corresponds to TRBD1 (5 bases). The CDR3 has 16 residues. The germline V gene has CDR1 MNHNY and CDR2 SVGAGI (reference sequence). The V and J ends lost 7 bases and 0 bases respectively, with 18 bases between them.

The chain recombines TRBV6-1 with TRBJ1-5; 7 bases map to TRBD1. CDR3 length equals 14 residues. The germline V gene has CDR1 MNHNS and CDR2 SASEGT. V lost 7 bases and J lost 2; bases outside the gene matches: 5. As DNA, the CDR3 is TGTGCCAGCACCCACGGACAGGGCAATCAGCCCCAGCATTTT. This encodes CASTHGQGNQPQHF.

The gene calls are TRBV5-1 and TRBJ1-1; no clear D. Germline V gene sequence: CDR1 SGHRS, CDR2 YFSETQ. V lost 0 bases, J lost 5 bases, and 8 bases lay in between. CDR3 length equals 13 residues. In DNA, the CDR3 is TGCGCCAGCAGCTTGGACACTACTACTGAAGCTTTCTTT. It translates to CASSLDTTTEAFF.

This clone was recorded only once. This chain joins TRBV6-1 and TRBJ2-7; D is perhaps TRBD2 (5 bases). This CDR3 is 15 amino acids long. Germline CDR1 is MNHNS and CDR2 is SASEGT. Trimming shortened V by 0 bases and J by 9 bases, and 18 bases separated the two germline ends. The CDR3 DNA is TGTGCCAGCAGTGAAGCCCACGGCAGGTTGGACTCGCAGTACTTC. Translating gives CASSEAHGRLDSQYF.

The chain uses TRBV11-2 and TRBJ2-1; 15 bases agree with TRBD2. Germline loops: CDR1 SGHAT, CDR2 FQNNGV. This CDR3 contains 19 residues. Trimming took 1 base from V and 0 from J; bases not matched to a gene: 4. The CDR3 region has the DNA TGTGCCAGCAGCTTAGGTCGGACTAGCGGGAGGGGCTCCTACAATGAGCAGTTCTTC. Protein product: CASSLGRTSGRGSYNEQFF.

V usage is TRBV5-1 and J usage is TRBJ1-5, with D unclear. This CDR3 has 15 amino acids. Trimming removed 4 bases from V and 1 base from J, with 12 bases in between. Germline V gene sequence: CDR1 SGHRS, CDR2 YFSETQ. CDR3 sequence reads: CASSPGPESNQPQHF. CDR3 coding DNA: TGCGCCAGCAGCCCCGGACCGGAGAGCAATCAGCCCCAGCATTTT.

This sequence joins TRBV9 and TRBJ2-1; TRBD2 matches 9 bases. CDR1 and CDR2 (germline): SGDLS, YYNGEE. There are 14 residues in the CDR3. The junction had 6 bases not matched to a gene; V was cut back by 2 bases and J by 9 bases. The CDR3 region has the DNA TGTGCCAGCAGCGTGGGTAGCGGGGGTCGTGAGCAGTTCTTC. It codes for CASSVGSGGREQFF.

The chain joins TRBV2 to TRBJ2-5; either TRBD1 or TRBD2 may fit D (7 bases each). The germline V gene encodes CDR1 SNHLY and CDR2 FYNNEI. The ends were cut back, 6 bases at V and 5 bases at J, with 13 bases in the middle. This CDR3 has 13 amino acids. For the CDR3, the DNA is TGTGCCAGCAGGAGGGAGGGGGCCGAGACCCAGTACTTC. Translated, it gives CASRREGAETQYF.

The V and J genes are TRBV6-5 and TRBJ1-2; 10 bases match TRBD1. The germline gives CDR1 MNHEY, CDR2 SVGAGI. V lost 5 bases to trimming and J lost 8 bases; unmatched junction nucleotides: 5. This CDR3 spans 13 amino acids. As DNA, the CDR3 is TGTGCCAGCAGTCAGGGACAGGGGCTCGGCTACACCTTC. It encodes CASSQGQGLGYTF.

This clone was seen a single time. The chain uses TRBV19 and TRBJ1-2; TRBD1 agrees at 8 bases. This CDR3 contains 14 residues. Germline values: CDR1 LNHDA, CDR2 SQIVND (reference sequence). The J segment lost 7 bases and the V segment lost 3 bases, leaving 7 bases of the junction unmatched. CDR3 sequence: CASSIRQGPSGYTF. The DNA for the CDR3 is TGTGCCAGTAGTATCCGACAGGGGCCTTCTGGCTACACCTTC.

The chain links TRBV2 to TRBJ1-2, with TRBD1 as a possible D gene (5 bases). This CDR3 contains 11 residues. The ends were cut back, 8 bases at V and 8 bases at J, with 12 bases in the middle. The V gene's germline CDR1 is SNHLY and CDR2 FYNNEI. The CDR3 sequence is CASRSGYGYTF. DNA for the CDR3: TGTGCCAGCCGTTCAGGGTACGGCTACACCTTC.

V usage is TRBV6-6 and J usage is TRBJ1-1; TRBD1 is a possible D gene (6 bases). Trimming removed 6 bases at V and 1 base at J, with 9 bases between. This CDR3 has 13 amino acids. Germline V gene lookup returns CDR1 MNHNY and CDR2 SVGAGI (reference sequence). CDR3 sequence reads: CASSQTGNTEAFF. The CDR3 DNA reads TGTGCCAGCAGCCAGACAGGGAACACTGAAGCTTTCTTT.

V gene TRBV4-1 combines with J gene TRBJ1-6; 10 bases fit TRBD1. The V gene end was trimmed by 0 bases and the J gene end by 6 bases; junction bases not matched to a gene: 5. Germline lookup yields CDR1 MGHRA and CDR2 YSYEKL. CDR3 size: 17 residues. The CDR3 sequence is CASSQENWDRGNSPLHF. CDR3 DNA sequence: TGCGCCAGCAGCCAAGAAAACTGGGACAGGGGTAATTCACCCCTCCACTTT.

The rearrangement uses TRBV5-1 and TRBJ2-2, with 15 bases identical to TRBD2. Unmatched junction bases numbered 3, after V lost 4 bases and J lost 5 bases. This CDR3 contains 16 residues. Germline assignment: CDR1 SGHRS and CDR2 YFSETQ. CDR3 DNA sequence: TGCGCCAGCAGCCCCGGACTAGCGGGAGGGACCGGGGAGCTGTTTTTT. It translates to CASSPGLAGGTGELFF.

Here the CDR3 reads CASSLRENSPLHF. The CDR3 DNA follows: TGTGCCAGCAGTCTAAGGGAAAATTCACCCCTCCACTTT. This sequence joins TRBV25-1 and TRBJ1-6; D is unclear. The CDR3 runs to 13 residues. Looked up from germline, CDR1 is MGHDK and CDR2 is SYGVNS. V lost 5 bases and J 7 bases, leaving 9 bases between the germline ends.

The rearrangement joins TRBV6-1 to TRBJ1-2; 9 bases align to TRBD1. V shed 5 bases and J 8 bases; nucleotides not matched to a gene: 9. This CDR3 comprises 14 residues. Germline CDR1 reads MNHNS; CDR2 reads SASEGT. The CDR3 region has the DNA TGTGCCAGCAGTACAGGGGGCGCGGGTGAAGGCTACACCTTC. This encodes CASSTGGAGEGYTF.

This chain connects TRBV5-1 to TRBJ2-7, with TRBD1 matching over 8 bases. With V trimmed by 2 bases and J by 0 bases, 10 bases remained unmatched. Looked up from germline, CDR1 is SGHRS and CDR2 is YFSETQ. This CDR3 is built from 17 residues. The chain's CDR3 is CASSLGPGQEFSYEQYF. The CDR3 DNA is TGCGCCAGCAGCTTAGGTCCGGGACAGGAATTCTCCTACGAGCAGTACTTC.

This clone was seen just once. The chain is built from TRBV9 and TRBJ2-5; TRBD2 aligns across 7 bases. Germline V lookup: CDR1 SGDLS, CDR2 YYNGEE. The CDR3 has 14 amino acids. V gave up 0 bases and J gave up 3 bases; unmatched junction bases: 2. The CDR3 DNA reads as TGTGCCAGCAGCGTAGCCGGGGGGAAAGAGACCCAGTACTTC. This encodes CASSVAGGKETQYF.